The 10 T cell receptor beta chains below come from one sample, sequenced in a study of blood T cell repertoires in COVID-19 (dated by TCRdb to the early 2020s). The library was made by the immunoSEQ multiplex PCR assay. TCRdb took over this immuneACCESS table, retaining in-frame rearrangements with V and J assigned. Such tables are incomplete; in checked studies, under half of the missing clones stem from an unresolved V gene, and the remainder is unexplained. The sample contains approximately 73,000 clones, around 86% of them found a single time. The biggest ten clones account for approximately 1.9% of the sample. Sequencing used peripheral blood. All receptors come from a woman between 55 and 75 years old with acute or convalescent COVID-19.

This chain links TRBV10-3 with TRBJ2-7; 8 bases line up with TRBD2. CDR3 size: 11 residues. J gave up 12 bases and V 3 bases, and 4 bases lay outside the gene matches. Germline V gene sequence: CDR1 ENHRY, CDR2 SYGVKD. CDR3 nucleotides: TGTGCCATCAGTGACATAGCGGGACCGTACTTC. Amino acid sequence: CAISDIAGPYF.

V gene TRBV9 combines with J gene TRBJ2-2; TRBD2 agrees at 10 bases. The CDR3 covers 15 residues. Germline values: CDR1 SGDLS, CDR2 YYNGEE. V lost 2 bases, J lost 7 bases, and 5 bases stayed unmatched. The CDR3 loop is CASSVSGGAIGELFF. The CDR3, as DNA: TGTGCCAGCAGCGTCAGCGGGGGGGCCATCGGGGAGCTGTTTTTT.

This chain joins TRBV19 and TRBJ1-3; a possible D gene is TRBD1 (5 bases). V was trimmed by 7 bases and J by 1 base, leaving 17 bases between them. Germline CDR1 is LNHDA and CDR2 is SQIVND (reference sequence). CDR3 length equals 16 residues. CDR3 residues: CASISGTAPSGNTIYF. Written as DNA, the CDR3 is TGTGCCAGTATCTCCGGGACTGCGCCTTCTGGAAACACCATATATTTT.

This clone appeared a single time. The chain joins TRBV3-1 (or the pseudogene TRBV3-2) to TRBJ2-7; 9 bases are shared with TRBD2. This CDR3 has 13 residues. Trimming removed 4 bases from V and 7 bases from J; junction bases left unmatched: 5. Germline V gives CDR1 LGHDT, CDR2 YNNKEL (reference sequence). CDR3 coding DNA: TGTGCCAGCAGCCCAATAGCGGGGGCTGAGCAGTACTTC. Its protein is CASSPIAGAEQYF.

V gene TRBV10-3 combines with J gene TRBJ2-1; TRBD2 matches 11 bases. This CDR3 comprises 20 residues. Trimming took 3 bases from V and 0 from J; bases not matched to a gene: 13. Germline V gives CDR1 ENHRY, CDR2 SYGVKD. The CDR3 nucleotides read TGTGCCATCAGTGATCAGGGTGGACTAGCGGGTGGAAGCTCCTACAATGAGCAGTTCTTC. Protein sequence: CAISDQGGLAGGSSYNEQFF.

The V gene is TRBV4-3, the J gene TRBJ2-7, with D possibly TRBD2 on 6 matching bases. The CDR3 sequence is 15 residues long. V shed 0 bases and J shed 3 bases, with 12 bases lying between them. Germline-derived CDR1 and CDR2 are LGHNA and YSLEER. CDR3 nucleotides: TGCGCCAGCAGCCAAGATCCGGGGGTTGGCTACGAGCAGTACTTC. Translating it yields CASSQDPGVGYEQYF.

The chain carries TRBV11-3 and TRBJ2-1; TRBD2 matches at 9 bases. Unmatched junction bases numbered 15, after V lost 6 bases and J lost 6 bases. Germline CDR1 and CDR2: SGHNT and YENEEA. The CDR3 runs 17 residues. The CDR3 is CASSSGRSGGQINEQFF. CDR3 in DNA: TGTGCCAGCAGTTCCGGGCGTAGCGGGGGCCAAATCAATGAGCAGTTCTTC.

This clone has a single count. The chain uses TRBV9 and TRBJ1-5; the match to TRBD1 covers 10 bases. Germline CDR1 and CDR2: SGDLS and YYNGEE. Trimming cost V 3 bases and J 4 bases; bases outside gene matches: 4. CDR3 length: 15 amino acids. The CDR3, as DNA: TGTGCCAGCAGCGCCGAGGGACAGGGGAATCAGCCCCAGCATTTT. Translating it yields CASSAEGQGNQPQHF. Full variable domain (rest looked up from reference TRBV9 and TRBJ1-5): DSGVTQTPKHLITATGQRVTLRCSPRSGDLSVYWYQQSLDQGLQFLIQYYNGEERAKGNILERFSAQQFPDLHSELNLSSLELGDSALYFCASSAEGQGNQPQHFGDGTRLSIL.

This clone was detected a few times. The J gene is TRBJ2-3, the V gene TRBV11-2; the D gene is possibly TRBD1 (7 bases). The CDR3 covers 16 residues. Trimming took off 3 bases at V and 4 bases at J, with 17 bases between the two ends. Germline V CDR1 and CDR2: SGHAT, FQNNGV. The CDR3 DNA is TGTGCCAGCAGCTTCTGGGAAGGGGGCGGGGCAGATACGCAGTATTTT. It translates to CASSFWEGGGADTQYF. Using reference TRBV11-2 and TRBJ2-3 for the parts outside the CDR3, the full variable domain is EAGVAQSPRYKIIEKRQSVAFWCNPISGHATLYWYQQILGQGPKLLIQFQNNGVVDDSQLPKDRFSAERLKGVDSTLKIQPAKLEDSAVYLCASSFWEGGGADTQYFGPGTRLTVL.

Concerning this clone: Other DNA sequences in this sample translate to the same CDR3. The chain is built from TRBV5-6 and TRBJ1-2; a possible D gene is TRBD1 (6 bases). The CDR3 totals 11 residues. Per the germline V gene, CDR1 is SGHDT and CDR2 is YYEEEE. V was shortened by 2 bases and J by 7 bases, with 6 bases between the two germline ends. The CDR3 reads CASSLGGGYTF. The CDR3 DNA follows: TGTGCCAGCAGCTTAGGGGGTGGCTACACCTTC.